This T cell receptor beta chain stems from a study of CD8 T cells in ankylosing spondylitis. Using quantitative 5'-RACE with molecular barcodes, the authors made TCR beta libraries. TCRdb ran MiXCR on the 5' RACE reads and lists one entry per CDR3 protein. In the table there are around 18,000 distinct CDR3 sequences, around 8% of which are singletons. Study-level results: A TCR beta motif of 7 to 9 highly homologous variants seemed to mark ankylosing spondylitis blood.

Losses at the gene ends were 4 bases for V and 6 bases for J; bases not matched to a gene: 7. The CDR3 runs to 15 residues. The germline gives CDR1 SGHAT, CDR2 FQNNGV. Ten or more counts support this clonotype. Its antigen is still unknown. Sequencing was carried out using blood. The chain recombines TRBV11-2 with TRBJ2-3, with 10 bases matching TRBD2. The clonotype comes from a male donor with ankylosing spondylitis or in good health (not recorded which). The DNA of the CDR3 is TGTGCCAGCAGCTCCCTAGGGACTAGCGCGGATACGCAGTATTTT. Amino acid sequence: CASSSLGTSADTQYF.